A selection of T cell receptor beta chains follows, all from one sample in a study of cytomegalovirus exposure and HLA in healthy donors. Profiling relied on immunoSEQ multiplex PCR, and the TCRdb table lists in-frame clones only, not all of them. The table shows 150,000 to 200,000 clones, with roughly 72% occurring only once. The sequenced sample consisted of PBMCs. The receptors originated from a woman aged 35 to 49 in good health and CMV-seronegative. CDR3s include the opening cysteine and the closing phenylalanine or tryptophan. D genes are given only for firm matches. Clone size is given for some rows only: seen once, a few or many times, or a class if the clone is expanded.

TGTTCCAGCAGCTTGGGCCAGTTGGAACTGTTTTTT	CSSSLGQLELFF	12	TRBV7-9	TRBJ1-4	NA	NA
TGTGCCAGCAGCTTGGGGGACAGGAACACCGGGGAGCTGTTTTTT	CASSLGDRNTGELFF	15	TRBV5-6	TRBJ2-2	NA	TRBD1
TGTGCCAGCAGGCCAAGCGGGGCGGGAGTTATCTATGAGCAGTTCTTC	CASRPSGAGVIYEQFF	16	TRBV28	TRBJ2-1	NA	TRBD2
TGTGCCTGGGAACAGTTATATGGCTACACCTTC	CAWEQLYGYTF	11	TRBV30	TRBJ1-2	NA	NA
TGTGCCAGCCAAGCCGTCAGGGGGCGGGCTTTCTTT	CASQAVRGRAFF	12	TRBV28	TRBJ1-1	few	TRBD1
TGTGCCAGCACGTTGACAGGTATGAACACTGAAGCTTTCTTT	CASTLTGMNTEAFF	14	TRBV2	TRBJ1-1	NA	NA
TGTGCCAGCAGCTTCCCCGCGGGAAGCTCCTACAATGAGCAGTTCTTC	CASSFPAGSSYNEQFF	16	TRBV5-4	TRBJ2-1	NA	NA
TGTGCCAGCAGGGGAGGGGTCCTAAGCTCCTACGAGCAGTACTTC	CASRGGVLSSYEQYF	15	TRBV2	TRBJ2-7	NA	TRBD2
TGTGCTAGTAGCACTTCAGCGGAGACCCAGTACTTC	CASSTSAETQYF	12	TRBV12-5	TRBJ2-5	NA	NA
TGCAGCGTTGGGGGACAGGGAACGGGCGAGCAGTACTTC	CSVGGQGTGEQYF	13	TRBV29-1	TRBJ2-7	NA	TRBD1
TGTGCCAGCAGTCGGACAGGGGGGTCCTACGAGCAGTACTTC	CASSRTGGSYEQYF	14	TRBV28	TRBJ2-7	few	TRBD1
TGTGCCAGCAGTTCGAACCCTAGCCGGGAGCTGTTCTTC	CASSSNPSRELFF	13	TRBV27	TRBJ2-1	few	NA
TGTGCCAGCAGCTCCATGGCCGACTCCTACGAGCAGTACTTC	CASSSMADSYEQYF	14	TRBV28	TRBJ2-7	NA	NA
TGTGCCAGTAGTATTAGTCAGCGGCCACGGAACACCGGGGAGCTGTTTTTT	CASSISQRPRNTGELFF	17	TRBV19	TRBJ2-2	NA	NA
TGTGCCAGCAGCGTCCCGGCGGGAGGGGAGACCCAGTACTTC	CASSVPAGGETQYF	14	TRBV5-6	TRBJ2-5	NA	TRBD2
TGTGCCAGCAGTCACTACTCGAGCTCCTACGAGCAGTACTTC	CASSHYSSSYEQYF	14	TRBV27	TRBJ2-7	few	NA
TGTGCCTGGAGTGTTAGGGACAGGGGGCGGGGGAGCAATCAGCCCCAGCATTTT	CAWSVRDRGRGSNQPQHF	18	TRBV30	TRBJ1-5	NA	TRBD1
TGTGCCAGCAGCGTTTGGCGGGAAAACAATGAGCAGTTCTTC	CASSVWRENNEQFF	14	TRBV9	TRBJ2-1	NA	NA
TGTGCCAGCAGCCTACAGGGGTCCACCGGGGAGCTGTTTTTT	CASSLQGSTGELFF	14	TRBV7-3	TRBJ2-2	NA	TRBD1
TGTGCCAGCAGTTTATTCGGGATCAACGGCGAGCAGTACTTC	CASSLFGINGEQYF	14	TRBV28	TRBJ2-7	few	NA
TGTGCCAGCAGCTCACGAGAGGGCACTGAAGCTTTCTTT	CASSSREGTEAFF	13	TRBV7-6	TRBJ1-1	NA	NA
TGTGCCAGTAGTATTCCGACAGGGTCTGGAAACACCATATATTTT	CASSIPTGSGNTIYF	15	TRBV19	TRBJ1-3	NA	TRBD1
TGTGCCAGCAGCCCCTCCGGGACTCTAGGTAACACTGAAGCTTTCTTT	CASSPSGTLGNTEAFF	16	TRBV7-3	TRBJ1-1	NA	NA
TGTGCCAGCAGCCGACTAGTGTCAACGCTGAGCTCCTACAATGAGCAGTTCTTC	CASSRLVSTLSSYNEQFF	18	TRBV14	TRBJ2-1	NA	NA
TGCGCCAGCAGCTTGTTATCGGGAGTAGGGGAGACCCAGTACTTC	CASSLLSGVGETQYF	15	TRBV5-1	TRBJ2-5	NA	NA
TGTGCCAGCAGATACTTTAGCAATCAGCCCCAGCATTTT	CASRYFSNQPQHF	13	TRBV28	TRBJ1-5	NA	NA
TGTGCCTCGGACGGGGGTTGGACTGAAGCTTTCTTT	CASDGGWTEAFF	12	TRBV28	TRBJ1-1	NA	NA
TGTGCCTGGAGTGGGGCAGGGAATAGTCAGCCCCAGCATTTT	CAWSGAGNSQPQHF	14	TRBV30	TRBJ1-5	NA	NA
TGTGCCAGCAGTGAGAGGTCTAGGGAAAAGGGGGACACCGGGGAGCTGTTTTTT	CASSERSREKGDTGELFF	18	TRBV25-1	TRBJ2-2	once	NA
TGTGCCAGCAGTTGGGGCGGGGCCCATGGGGGGGGCTACACCTTC	CASSWGGAHGGGYTF	15	TRBV28	TRBJ1-2	NA	NA
TGTGCCAGCAGCTTAGAGACTCGGGAGACCCAGTACTTC	CASSLETRETQYF	13	TRBV7-3	TRBJ2-5	NA	NA
TGTGCCAGCAGTTACGCTAGTTGGGAGGTTGAGCAGTACTTC	CASSYASWEVEQYF	14	TRBV6-6	TRBJ2-7	NA	NA
TGTGCCAGCAGCTCACGACAGGGGCGCAACACTGAAGCTTTCTTT	CASSSRQGRNTEAFF	15	TRBV7-6	TRBJ1-1	NA	TRBD1
TGTGCCTGGAGTCAGGGGGAGCTTGGCTACACCTTC	CAWSQGELGYTF	12	TRBV30	TRBJ1-2	NA	TRBD1
TGCGCCAGCAGCATAACAGGGGGAGAGACCCAGTACTTC	CASSITGGETQYF	13	TRBV5-1	TRBJ2-5	NA	TRBD1
TGTGCCAGCAGCTTCGACCACCCGGGGAAGACCCAGTACTTC	CASSFDHPGKTQYF	14	TRBV5-6	TRBJ2-5	NA	NA
TGTGCCAGTACAGAGCGGGAGTCCTACGAGCAGTACTTC	CASTERESYEQYF	13	TRBV19	TRBJ2-7	NA	TRBD2
TGTGCCAGCAGAGCCCAGACAGGGGTTAATGAAAAACTGTTTTTT	CASRAQTGVNEKLFF	15	TRBV2	TRBJ1-4	NA	TRBD1
TGTGCCAGCGAAGAGCGGACAGGGGGCAATCAGCCCCAGCATTTT	CASEERTGGNQPQHF	15	TRBV2	TRBJ1-5	NA	TRBD1
TGTGCCAGCAGCCGAGGAACGGGAAACAATGAGCAGTTCTTC	CASSRGTGNNEQFF	14	TRBV6-1	TRBJ2-1	NA	NA
TGTGCCAGCAGTGTGGAAATAGCGGGAGGCCACGAGCAGTACTTC	CASSVEIAGGHEQYF	15	TRBV2	TRBJ2-7	NA	TRBD2
TGTGCCACGAATGGACTACTCTCCACTGAAGCTTTCTTT	CATNGLLSTEAFF	13	TRBV10-3	TRBJ1-1	NA	NA
TGTGCCAGCAGTTTGTACCAGCGACCGGGGGAGCAGTACTTC	CASSLYQRPGEQYF	14	TRBV28	TRBJ2-7	NA	NA
TGTGCCTGGAGTGGGCAGGGCACCGGGGAGCTGTTTTTT	CAWSGQGTGELFF	13	TRBV30	TRBJ2-2	NA	NA
TGTGCCACTCTTAGCGGGACAAAGAGAAACGAGCAGTACTTC	CATLSGTKRNEQYF	14	TRBV19	TRBJ2-7	NA	TRBD2
TGTGCCAGTGCCGACAGGGGAAGATATGAGCAGTTCTTC	CASADRGRYEQFF	13	TRBV19	TRBJ2-1	NA	TRBD1
TGTGCCACCAGCAGAGATCTGGGACAGTCGCATCTCTATGGCTACACCTTC	CATSRDLGQSHLYGYTF	17	TRBV15	TRBJ1-2	NA	TRBD1
TGCGCCAGCAGCTTGGTCCCAGGGCCCTCAAGTAATGAAAAACTGTTTTTT	CASSLVPGPSSNEKLFF	17	TRBV5-1	TRBJ1-4	NA	NA
TGTGCCAGCAGTTATGGGACTAGCGGGACCTACGAGCAGTACTTC	CASSYGTSGTYEQYF	15	TRBV6-6	TRBJ2-7	NA	TRBD2
TGTGCCAGCAGCTTGGGGGCTGGGACAGGGGCCTACTACGAGCAGTACTTC	CASSLGAGTGAYYEQYF	17	TRBV5-4	TRBJ2-7	NA	TRBD1
TGTGCCACCAGCAGAGATCTCGGGGGTTCGGGAAACACCATATATTTT	CATSRDLGGSGNTIYF	16	TRBV15	TRBJ1-3	NA	NA
TGTGCCAGCAGTCCAACCAGGGATAAGTTCTTC	CASSPTRDKFF	11	TRBV6-9	TRBJ2-1	NA	NA
TGTGCCTGGAGTGAGATAGCGGCCACCGGGGAGCTGTTTTTT	CAWSEIAATGELFF	14	TRBV30	TRBJ2-2	NA	NA